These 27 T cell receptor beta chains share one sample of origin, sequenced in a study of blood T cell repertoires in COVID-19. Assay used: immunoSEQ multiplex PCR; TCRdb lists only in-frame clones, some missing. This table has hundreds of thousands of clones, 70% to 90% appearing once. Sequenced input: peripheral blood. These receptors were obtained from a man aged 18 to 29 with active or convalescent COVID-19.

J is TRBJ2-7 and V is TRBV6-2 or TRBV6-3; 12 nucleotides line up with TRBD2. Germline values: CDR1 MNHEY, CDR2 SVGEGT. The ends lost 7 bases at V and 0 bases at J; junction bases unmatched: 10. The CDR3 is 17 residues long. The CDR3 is CASNPSGRALGSYEQYF. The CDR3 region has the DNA TGTGCCAGCAACCCTAGCGGGAGGGCCTTGGGCTCCTACGAGCAGTACTTC.

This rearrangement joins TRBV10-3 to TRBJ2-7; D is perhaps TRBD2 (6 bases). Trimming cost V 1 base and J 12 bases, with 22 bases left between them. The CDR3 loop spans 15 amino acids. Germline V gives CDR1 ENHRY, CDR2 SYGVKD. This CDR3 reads CAISELVTQGGDPYF. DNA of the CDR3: TGTGCCATCAGTGAGTTGGTAACCCAAGGAGGGGATCCGTACTTC.

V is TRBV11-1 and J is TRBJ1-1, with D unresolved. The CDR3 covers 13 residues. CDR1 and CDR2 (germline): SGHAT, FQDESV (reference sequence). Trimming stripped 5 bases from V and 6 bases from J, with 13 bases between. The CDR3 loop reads CASSHVPSPEAFF. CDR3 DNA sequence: TGTGCCAGCAGCCACGTACCAAGCCCTGAAGCTTTCTTT.

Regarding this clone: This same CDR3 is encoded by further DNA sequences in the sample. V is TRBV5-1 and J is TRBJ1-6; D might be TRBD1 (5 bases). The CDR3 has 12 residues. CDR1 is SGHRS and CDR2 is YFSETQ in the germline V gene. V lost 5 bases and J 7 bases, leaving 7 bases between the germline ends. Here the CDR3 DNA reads TGCGCCAGCAGTGACAGCAATTCACCCCTCCACTTT. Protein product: CASSDSNSPLHF.

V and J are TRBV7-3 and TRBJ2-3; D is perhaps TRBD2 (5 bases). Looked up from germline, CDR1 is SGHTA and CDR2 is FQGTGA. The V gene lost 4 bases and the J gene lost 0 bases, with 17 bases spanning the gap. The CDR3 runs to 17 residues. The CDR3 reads CASSSRPREYSTDTQYF. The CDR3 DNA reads TGTGCCAGCAGCTCCCGGCCGAGGGAATATAGCACAGATACGCAGTATTTT.

CDR3 protein: CASSTGDTQYF. As DNA, the CDR3 is TGTGCCAGCAGTACGGGAGATACGCAGTATTTT. The genes are TRBV9 and TRBJ2-3; D call uncertain. Germline values: CDR1 SGDLS, CDR2 YYNGEE. Trimming stripped 5 bases from V and 5 bases from J, with 6 bases between. The CDR3 has 11 amino acids. The whole variable domain, remainder taken from reference TRBV9 and TRBJ2-3, is DSGVTQTPKHLITATGQRVTLRCSPRSGDLSVYWYQQSLDQGLQFLIQYYNGEERAKGNILERFSAQQFPDLHSELNLSSLELGDSALYFCASSTGDTQYFGPGTRLTVL.

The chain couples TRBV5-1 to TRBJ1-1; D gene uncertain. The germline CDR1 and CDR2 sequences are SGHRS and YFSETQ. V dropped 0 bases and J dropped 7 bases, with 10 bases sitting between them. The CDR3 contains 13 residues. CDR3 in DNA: TGCGCCAGCAGCTTGGCAAGTGCGGTTGAAGCTTTCTTT. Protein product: CASSLASAVEAFF.

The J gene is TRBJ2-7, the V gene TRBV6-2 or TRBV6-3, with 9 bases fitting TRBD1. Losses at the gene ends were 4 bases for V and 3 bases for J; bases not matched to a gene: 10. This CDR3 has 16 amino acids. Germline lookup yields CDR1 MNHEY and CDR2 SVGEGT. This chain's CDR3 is CASSSRDRDRFYEQYF. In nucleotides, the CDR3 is TGTGCCAGCAGTTCCCGGGACAGGGATAGGTTCTACGAGCAGTACTTC.

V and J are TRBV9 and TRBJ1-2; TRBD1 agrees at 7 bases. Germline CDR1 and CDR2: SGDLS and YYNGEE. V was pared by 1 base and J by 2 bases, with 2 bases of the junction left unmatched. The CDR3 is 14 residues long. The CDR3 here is CASSVQGQNYGYTF. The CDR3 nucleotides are TGTGCCAGCAGCGTACAGGGACAGAACTATGGCTACACCTTC.

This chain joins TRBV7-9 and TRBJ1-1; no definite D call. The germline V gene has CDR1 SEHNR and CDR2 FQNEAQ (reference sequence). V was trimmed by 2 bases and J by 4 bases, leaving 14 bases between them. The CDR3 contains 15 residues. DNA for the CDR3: TGTGCCAGCAGCTTACGCCCACAGATTGGCACTGAAGCTTTCTTT. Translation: CASSLRPQIGTEAFF. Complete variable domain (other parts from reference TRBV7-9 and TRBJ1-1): DTGVSQNPRHKITKRGQNVTFRCDPISEHNRLYWYRQTLGQGPEFLTYFQNEAQLEKSRLLSDRFSAERPKGSFSTLEIQRTEQGDSAMYLCASSLRPQIGTEAFFGQGTRLTVV.

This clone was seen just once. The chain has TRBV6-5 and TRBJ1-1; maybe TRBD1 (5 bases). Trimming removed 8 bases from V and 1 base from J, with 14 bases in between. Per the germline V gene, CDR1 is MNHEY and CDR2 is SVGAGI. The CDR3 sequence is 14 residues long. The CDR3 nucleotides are TGTGCCAGCCGTCGACAGCTCGAGAACACTGAAGCTTTCTTT. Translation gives CASRRQLENTEAFF.

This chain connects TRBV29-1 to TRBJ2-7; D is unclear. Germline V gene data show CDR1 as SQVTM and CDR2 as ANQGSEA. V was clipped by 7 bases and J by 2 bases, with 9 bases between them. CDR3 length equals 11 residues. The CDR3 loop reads CSAGFAYEQYF. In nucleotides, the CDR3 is TGCAGCGCCGGGTTCGCCTACGAGCAGTACTTC.

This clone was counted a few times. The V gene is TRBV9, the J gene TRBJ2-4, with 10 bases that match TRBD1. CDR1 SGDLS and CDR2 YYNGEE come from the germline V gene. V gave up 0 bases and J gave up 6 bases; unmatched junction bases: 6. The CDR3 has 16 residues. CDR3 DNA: TGTGCCAGCAGCGTAGCTCCGGACAGGGGGGGAAACATTCAGTACTTC. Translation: CASSVAPDRGGNIQYF.

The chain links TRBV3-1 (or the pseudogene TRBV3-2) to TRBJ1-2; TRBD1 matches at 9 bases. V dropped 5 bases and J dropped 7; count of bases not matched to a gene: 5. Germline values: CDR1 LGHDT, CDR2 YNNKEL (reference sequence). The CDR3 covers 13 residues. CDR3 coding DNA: TGTGCCAGCAGCAGGGGACAGGGCTTTGGCTACACCTTC. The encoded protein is CASSRGQGFGYTF.

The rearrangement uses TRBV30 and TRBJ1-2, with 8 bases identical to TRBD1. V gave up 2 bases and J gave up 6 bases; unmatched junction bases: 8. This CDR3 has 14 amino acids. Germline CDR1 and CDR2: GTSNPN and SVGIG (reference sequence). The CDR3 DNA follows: TGTGCCTGGAGTTTGGCAGGGGGCATCGATGGCTACACCTTC. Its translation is CAWSLAGGIDGYTF. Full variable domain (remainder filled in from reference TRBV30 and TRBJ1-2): SQTIHQWPATLVQPVGSPLSLECTVEGTSNPNLYWYRQAAGRGLQLLFYSVGIGQISSEVPQNLSASRPQDRQFILSSKKLLLSDSGFYLCAWSLAGGIDGYTFGSGTRLTVV.

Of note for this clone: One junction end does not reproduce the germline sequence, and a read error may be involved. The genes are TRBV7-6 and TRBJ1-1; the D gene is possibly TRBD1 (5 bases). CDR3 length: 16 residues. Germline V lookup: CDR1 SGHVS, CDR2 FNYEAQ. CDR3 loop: CASSPRGGVGNAEAFF. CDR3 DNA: TGTGCCAGCAGCCCTCGGGGCGGGGTAGGGAACGCTGAAGCTTTCTTT.

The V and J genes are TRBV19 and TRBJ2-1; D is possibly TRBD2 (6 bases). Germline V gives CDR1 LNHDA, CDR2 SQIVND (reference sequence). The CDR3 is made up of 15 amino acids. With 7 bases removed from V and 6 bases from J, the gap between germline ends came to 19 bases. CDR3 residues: CASTDLAGAGNEQFF. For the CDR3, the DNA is TGTGCCAGTACCGATCTCGCCGGAGCGGGCAATGAGCAGTTCTTC.

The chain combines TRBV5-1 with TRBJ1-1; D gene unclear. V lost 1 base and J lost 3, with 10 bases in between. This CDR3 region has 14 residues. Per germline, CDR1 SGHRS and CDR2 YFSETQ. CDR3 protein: CASSLNIGDTEAFF. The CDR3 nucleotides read TGCGCCAGCAGCTTGAATATCGGTGACACTGAAGCTTTCTTT. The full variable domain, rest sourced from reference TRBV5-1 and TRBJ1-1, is KAGVTQTPRYLIKTRGQQVTLSCSPISGHRSVSWYQQTPGQGLQFLFEYFSETQRNKGNFPGRFSGRQFSNSRSEMNVSTLELGDSALYLCASSLNIGDTEAFFGQGTRLTVV.

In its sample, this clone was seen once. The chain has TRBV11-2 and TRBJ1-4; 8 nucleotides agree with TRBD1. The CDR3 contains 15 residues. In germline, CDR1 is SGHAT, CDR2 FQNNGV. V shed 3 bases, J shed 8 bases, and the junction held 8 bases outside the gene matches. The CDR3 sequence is CASSFRTGLWEKLFF. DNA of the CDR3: TGTGCCAGCAGCTTCAGGACAGGGTTGTGGGAAAAACTGTTTTTT. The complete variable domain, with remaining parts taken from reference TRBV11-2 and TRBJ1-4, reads EAGVAQSPRYKIIEKRQSVAFWCNPISGHATLYWYQQILGQGPKLLIQFQNNGVVDDSQLPKDRFSAERLKGVDSTLKIQPAKLEDSAVYLCASSFRTGLWEKLFFGSGTQLSVL.

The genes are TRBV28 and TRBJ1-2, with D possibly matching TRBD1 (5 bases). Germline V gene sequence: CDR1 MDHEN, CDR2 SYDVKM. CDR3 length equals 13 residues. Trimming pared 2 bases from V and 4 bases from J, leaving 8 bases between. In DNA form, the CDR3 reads TGTGCCAGCAGTTTACCCCAGGGCTATGGCTACACCTTC. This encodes CASSLPQGYGYTF.

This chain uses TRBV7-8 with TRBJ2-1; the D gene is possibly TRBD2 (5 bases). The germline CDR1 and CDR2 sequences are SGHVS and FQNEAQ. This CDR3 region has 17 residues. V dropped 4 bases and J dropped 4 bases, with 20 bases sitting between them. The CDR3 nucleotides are TGTGCCAGCAGCTCCCAACTCAAAGGACTGTCATACAATGAGCAGTTCTTC. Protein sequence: CASSSQLKGLSYNEQFF.

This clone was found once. The CDR3 DNA reads TGTGCCAGCAGCCCCTTAGGATCACAGGGCAATCAGCCCCAGCATTTT. Protein sequence: CASSPLGSQGNQPQHF. V is TRBV28 and J is TRBJ1-5; maybe TRBD1 (5 bases). The CDR3 extends over 16 amino acids. V was clipped by 6 bases and J by 2 bases, with 17 bases between them. Per the germline V gene, CDR1 is MDHEN and CDR2 is SYDVKM.

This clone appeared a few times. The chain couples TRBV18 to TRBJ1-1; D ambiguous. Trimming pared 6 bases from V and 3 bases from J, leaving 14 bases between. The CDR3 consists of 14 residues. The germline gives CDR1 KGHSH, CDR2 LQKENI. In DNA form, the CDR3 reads TGTGCCAGCTCCCCAGAGGGAATCGACACTGAAGCTTTCTTT. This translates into CASSPEGIDTEAFF.

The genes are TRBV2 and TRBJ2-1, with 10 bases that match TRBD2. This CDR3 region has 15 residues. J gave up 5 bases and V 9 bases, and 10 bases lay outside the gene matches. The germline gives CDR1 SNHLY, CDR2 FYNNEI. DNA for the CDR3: TGTGCCAGAAGGGGAGGGCTAGCGGGAGACAATGAGCAGTTCTTC. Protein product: CARRGGLAGDNEQFF.

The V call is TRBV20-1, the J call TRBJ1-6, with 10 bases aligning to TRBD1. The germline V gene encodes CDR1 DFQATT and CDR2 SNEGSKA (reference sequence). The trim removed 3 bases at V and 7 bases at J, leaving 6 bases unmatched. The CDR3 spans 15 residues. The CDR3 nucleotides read TGCAGTGCTAGTGATTCGGGACAGGGGAATTCACCCCTCCACTTT. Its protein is CSASDSGQGNSPLHF.

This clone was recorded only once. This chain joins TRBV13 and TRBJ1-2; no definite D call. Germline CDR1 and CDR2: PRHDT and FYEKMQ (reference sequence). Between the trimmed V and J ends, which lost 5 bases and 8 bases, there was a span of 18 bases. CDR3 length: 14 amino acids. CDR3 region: CASSTGSAGNGYTF. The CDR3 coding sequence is TGTGCCAGCAGCACCGGGTCGGCGGGGAACGGCTACACCTTC.

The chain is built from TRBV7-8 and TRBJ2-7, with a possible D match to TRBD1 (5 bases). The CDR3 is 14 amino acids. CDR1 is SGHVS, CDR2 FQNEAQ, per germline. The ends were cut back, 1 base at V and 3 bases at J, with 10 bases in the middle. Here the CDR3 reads CASSLEGRHYEQYF. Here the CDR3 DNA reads TGTGCCAGCAGCTTAGAGGGGCGGCACTACGAGCAGTACTTC. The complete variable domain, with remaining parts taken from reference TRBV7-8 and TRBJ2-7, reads GAGVSQSPRYKVAKRGQDVALRCDPISGHVSLFWYQQALGQGPEFLTYFQNEAQLDKSGLPSDRFFAERPEGSVSTLKIQRTQQEDSAVYLCASSLEGRHYEQYFGPGTRLTVT.